Each of the 21 T cell receptor beta chains below was sequenced from the same sample in a study of T cells in Graves' hyperthyroidism and ophthalmopathy. From RNA transcripts, TCR beta CDR3 regions were amplified. TCR CDR3 regions were first amplified by RT-PCR with HTBI primers. From the multiplex PCR reads, TCRdb called clonotypes with MiXCR, one entry per CDR3 protein. The table has fewer than 200,000 distinct CDR3 sequences, approximately 9% seen once. Material: blood. These receptors were taken from a woman in her late teens or twenties with Graves' hyperthyroidism that later progressed to Graves' ophthalmopathy.

Notes on this clonotype: Possible read error: a much larger clone is one base away. The genes are TRBV2 and TRBJ2-1; D unresolved. This CDR3 is 13 amino acids long. CDR1 and CDR2 (germline): SNHLY, FYNNEI. CDR3 sequence: CASSVDGYSEQFF. The CDR3 DNA follows: TGTGCCAGCAGTGTGGACGGATACAGTGAGCAGTTCTTC. The entire variable domain, with the rest obtained from reference TRBV2 and TRBJ2-1, is as follows: EPEVTQTPSHQVTQMGQEVILRCVPISNHLYFYWYRQILGQKVEFLVSFYNNEISEKSEIFDDQFSVERPDGSNFTLKIRSTKLEDSAMYFCASSVDGYSEQFFGPGTRLTVL.

This clonotype was recorded at least ten times. The J gene is TRBJ2-6, the V gene TRBV28; 7 bases fit TRBD1. The CDR3 spans 16 residues. Germline CDR1 is MDHEN and CDR2 is SYDVKM. Trimming removed 4 bases from V and 0 bases from J; junction bases left unmatched: 3. CDR3 protein: CASSWGQFSGANVLTF. CDR3 nucleotide sequence: TGTGCCAGCAGTTGGGGACAGTTCTCTGGGGCCAACGTCCTGACTTTC.

In this sample, this clonotype turned up many times. The J gene is TRBJ1-1, the V gene TRBV6-5; no clear D. The germline V gene encodes CDR1 MNHEY and CDR2 SVGAGI. Trimming cost V 0 bases and J 1 base, with 15 bases left between them. This CDR3 is 17 amino acids long. The CDR3 here is CASSYSTRVEGNTEAFF. CDR3 bases: TGTGCCAGCAGTTACTCAACCCGCGTCGAGGGGAACACTGAAGCTTTCTTT.

This clonotype came up many times. The chain links TRBV11-2 to TRBJ1-6; the D gene is possibly TRBD1 (6 bases). Germline V gene lookup returns CDR1 SGHAT and CDR2 FQNNGV. V lost 5 bases to trimming and J lost 9 bases, with 14 bases between them. This CDR3 spans 14 amino acids. CDR3 amino acids: CASSTGQRGSPLHF. As DNA, the CDR3 is TGTGCCAGCAGCACTGGACAGAGGGGTTCACCCCTCCACTTT.

This clonotype was seen at least ten times. The V call is TRBV7-2, the J call TRBJ1-4; TRBD1 matches 8 bases. The CDR3 is made up of 15 amino acids. V was pared by 3 bases and J by 7 bases, with 7 bases of the junction left unmatched. Germline V gives CDR1 SGHTA, CDR2 FQGNSA. The CDR3 sequence: CASSLGYDRGEKLFF. The CDR3 DNA sequence: TGTGCCAGCAGCTTGGGATATGACAGGGGTGAAAAACTGTTTTTT.

V usage is TRBV6-1 and J usage is TRBJ2-1; no definite D call. V lost 10 bases and J lost 0, with 19 bases in between. Germline V gene data show CDR1 as MNHNS and CDR2 as SASEGT. The CDR3 contains 16 residues. CDR3 amino acids: CATTMSPVDSYNEQFF. CDR3 coding DNA: TGTGCCACTACTATGTCTCCGGTGGACTCCTACAATGAGCAGTTCTTC.

This clonotype was seen ten or more times. This rearrangement joins TRBV24-1 to TRBJ1-2; no clear D gene. Germline assignment: CDR1 KGHDR and CDR2 SFDVKD. V was pared by 4 bases and J by 2 bases, with 10 bases between. The CDR3 has 14 amino acids. The CDR3 DNA reads as TGTGCCACCAGTGACCAAACGGACAACTATGGCTACACCTTC. Amino acids: CATSDQTDNYGYTF.

The chain employs TRBV9 and TRBJ1-6, with unresolved D. The germline gives CDR1 SGDLS, CDR2 YYNGEE. Between the trimmed V and J ends, which lost 2 bases and 0 bases, there was a span of 6 bases. The CDR3 is 15 amino acids. CDR3 sequence (DNA): TGTGCCAGCAGCGTTGGGAGCTCCTATAATTCACCCCTCCACTTT. It is translated as CASSVGSSYNSPLHF. The full variable domain, with the rest looked up from reference TRBV9 and TRBJ1-6, is DSGVTQTPKHLITATGQRVTLRCSPRSGDLSVYWYQQSLDQGLQFLIQYYNGEERAKGNILERFSAQQFPDLHSELNLSSLELGDSALYFCASSVGSSYNSPLHFGNGTRLTVT.

The chain combines TRBV5-6 with TRBJ2-1; D might be TRBD1 or TRBD2, each matching 5 bases. Trimming removed 5 bases from V and 2 bases from J, with 14 bases in between. Germline CDR1 is SGHDT and CDR2 is YYEEEE. This CDR3 comprises 15 residues. CDR3 loop: CASSSGSLAYNEQFF. DNA for the CDR3: TGTGCCAGCAGTTCAGGGAGTTTGGCCTACAATGAGCAGTTCTTC.

This clonotype was recorded many times. The chain links TRBV30 to TRBJ2-5; 13 nucleotides line up with TRBD2. The CDR3 length is 15 residues. V shed 0 bases, J shed 5 bases, and the junction held 3 bases outside the gene matches. Germline V gene sequence: CDR1 GTSNPN, CDR2 SVGIG (reference sequence). DNA for the CDR3: TGTGCCTGGAGTGTACTAGCGGGAGGGCTGGAGACCCAGTACTTC. Its protein is CAWSVLAGGLETQYF.

This clonotype was observed at least ten times. This chain uses TRBV6-1 with TRBJ2-3; 9 bases are shared with TRBD2. The V segment lost 4 bases and the J segment 4 bases; nucleotides outside the gene matches: 6. The CDR3 is made up of 15 amino acids. Germline values: CDR1 MNHNS, CDR2 SASEGT. The CDR3 spells CASSGAGGSADTQYF. The CDR3 nucleotides are TGTGCCAGCAGTGGAGCGGGAGGAAGCGCAGATACGCAGTATTTT.

This clonotype was observed at least ten times. The rearrangement links TRBV2 to TRBJ2-3; D gene unclear. V lost 4 bases and J 6 bases, leaving 11 bases between the germline ends. Germline V gene data show CDR1 as SNHLY and CDR2 as FYNNEI. The CDR3 covers 13 residues. CDR3 in amino acids: CASSGVAVDTQYF. Written as DNA, the CDR3 is TGTGCCAGCAGTGGTGTGGCGGTGGATACGCAGTATTTT.

Many counts were recorded for this clonotype. V usage is TRBV7-8 and J usage is TRBJ1-4, with D possibly matching TRBD1 (5 bases). CDR1 and CDR2 from the germline V gene are SGHVS and FQNEAQ. This CDR3 comprises 16 residues. The V and J ends lost 0 bases and 4 bases respectively, with 12 bases between them. In DNA, the CDR3 is TGTGCCAGCAGCTTAGCGGGGGGGGGTATTAATGAAAAACTGTTTTTT. Translation gives CASSLAGGGINEKLFF.

This clonotype was recorded at least ten times. The rearrangement joins TRBV4-1 to TRBJ2-1, with D possibly matching TRBD1 (6 bases). This CDR3 spans 15 amino acids. Trimming removed 4 bases from V and 0 bases from J, with 10 bases in between. CDR1 MGHRA and CDR2 YSYEKL come from the germline V gene. The CDR3 DNA reads TGCGCCAGCAGCCCTGCGGACAGCTCCTACAATGAGCAGTTCTTC. This encodes CASSPADSSYNEQFF.

The V gene is TRBV20-1, the J gene TRBJ1-5, with a tentative D call TRBD1 (5 bases). CDR1 is DFQATT and CDR2 is SNEGSKA in the germline V gene (reference sequence). This CDR3 contains 16 residues. Trimming stripped 1 base from V and 4 bases from J, with 17 bases between. Written as DNA, the CDR3 is TGCAGTGCTAGAGGACGGAGGGGAAGCCCGAATCAGCCCCAGCATTTT. This codes for CSARGRRGSPNQPQHF.

This clonotype was detected many times. This chain joins TRBV20-1 and TRBJ2-7; no definite D call. Trimming pared 0 bases from V and 3 bases from J, leaving 6 bases between. Germline CDR1 reads DFQATT; CDR2 reads SNEGSKA (reference sequence). The CDR3 length is 12 residues. The CDR3 sequence: CSARDQSYEQYF. The CDR3 DNA sequence: TGCAGTGCTAGAGATCAGAGCTACGAGCAGTACTTC.

Many counts were recorded for this clonotype. V is TRBV4-1 and J is TRBJ2-7; TRBD1 agrees at 10 bases. This CDR3 comprises 14 residues. The ends lost 4 bases at V and 2 bases at J; junction bases unmatched: 2. The germline gives CDR1 MGHRA, CDR2 YSYEKL. CDR3 nucleotides: TGCGCCAGCAGCCCCGGGACAGGGGCCTACGAGCAGTACTTC. It specifies CASSPGTGAYEQYF.

Concerning this clonotype itself: Given a much more abundant clone one base away, this may be a read error. V is TRBV2 and J is TRBJ2-2; 7 nucleotides agree with TRBD1. Per germline, CDR1 SNHLY and CDR2 FYNNEI. The CDR3 spans 13 residues. CDR3: CASGTVDTGELFF. The CDR3 bases are TGTGCTTCCGGGACAGTTGACACCGGGGAGCTGTTTTTT.

This chain connects TRBV27 to TRBJ1-4; D call uncertain. CDR3 length equals 13 residues. Trimming took 5 bases from V and 6 from J, leaving 10 bases between them. Germline CDR1 reads MNHEY; CDR2 reads SMNVEV (reference sequence). CDR3 bases: TGTGCCAGCAGTCGTCGCGGGGATGAAAAACTGTTTTTT. It translates to CASSRRGDEKLFF.

A remark on this clonotype: This clone may be a read error of a much larger clone one base away. The rearrangement links TRBV3-1 to TRBJ2-5; 15 nucleotides align to TRBD2. The CDR3 has 15 residues. Germline CDR1 is LGHDT and CDR2 is YNNKEL (reference sequence). V lost 4 bases to trimming and J lost 7 bases; unmatched junction nucleotides: 4. This CDR3 reads CASSPSGLAGGTQYF. In DNA form, the CDR3 reads TGTGCCAGCAGCCCCTCGGGACTAGCGGGAGGGACCCAGTACTTC.

In this sample, this clonotype turned up a few times. This rearrangement joins TRBV9 to TRBJ2-5, with TRBD2 matching over 14 bases. CDR3 length: 18 amino acids. CDR1 is SGDLS, CDR2 YYNGEE, per germline. V was clipped by 4 bases and J by 3 bases; unmatched bases: 11. The CDR3 sequence is CASSPQTPGLAGEETQYF. The DNA of the CDR3 is TGTGCCAGCAGCCCCCAAACCCCGGGACTAGCGGGAGAAGAGACCCAGTACTTC.